Listed below are T cell receptor beta chains from one sample, sequenced in a study of cytomegalovirus exposure and HLA in healthy donors. The method was immunoSEQ multiplex PCR; TCRdb's version includes in-frame clones alone and lacks a portion of them. The sample shows over 100,000 clones, less than 70% of them seen only once. Sequences were obtained from PBMCs. The receptors here all came from a woman in her 70s in good health and CMV-seropositive. Each CDR3 is given with its conserved first and last residue. D genes are given only for firm matches. Clone size appears in some rows only: once, few, many, or a class for an expanded clone.

J gene: TRBJ2-7; V gene: TRBV15; D gene: .; clone size: .; CDR3 protein: CATSRDKGGVSYEQYF; CDR3 DNA: TGTGCCACCAGCAGAGATAAGGGGGGGGTCTCCTACGAGCAGTACTTC
J gene: TRBJ2-2; V gene: TRBV9; D gene: .; clone size: .; CDR3 protein: CASSVEMAGAAGELFF; CDR3 DNA: TGTGCCAGCAGCGTAGAAATGGCGGGGGCCGCCGGGGAGCTGTTTTTT
J gene: TRBJ2-3; V gene: TRBV4-3; D gene: .; clone size: few; CDR3 protein: CASSQEQARYSTDTQYF; CDR3 DNA: TGCGCCAGCAGCCAAGAACAGGCGCGCTATAGCACAGATACGCAGTATTTT
J gene: TRBJ2-1; V gene: TRBV19; D gene: TRBD2; clone size: .; CDR3 protein: CASSMDSGGAKEQFF; CDR3 DNA: TGTGCCAGTAGTATGGATAGCGGGGGAGCCAAAGAGCAGTTCTTC
J gene: TRBJ2-3; V gene: TRBV6-5; D gene: .; clone size: few; CDR3 protein: CASSTEDTQYF; CDR3 DNA: TGTGCCAGCAGTACTGAAGATACGCAGTATTTT
J gene: TRBJ2-5; V gene: TRBV10-3; D gene: TRBD2; clone size: .; CDR3 protein: CAISELGAGGETQYF; CDR3 DNA: TGTGCCATCAGTGAGCTCGGGGCGGGGGGAGAGACCCAGTACTTC
J gene: TRBJ2-7; V gene: TRBV29-1; D gene: .; clone size: .; CDR3 protein: CSVVRGIDEQYF; CDR3 DNA: TGCAGCGTTGTTCGGGGAATCGACGAGCAGTACTTC
J gene: TRBJ2-3; V gene: TRBV7-3; D gene: TRBD1; clone size: .; CDR3 protein: CASSFSSGTGGPTSTDTQYF; CDR3 DNA: TGTGCCAGCAGCTTTAGCTCGGGGACAGGGGGGCCTACTAGCACAGATACGCAGTATTTT
J gene: TRBJ1-1; V gene: TRBV6-4; D gene: TRBD1; clone size: few; CDR3 protein: CASSGQGGEAFF; CDR3 DNA: TGTGCCAGCAGTGGACAGGGGGGTGAAGCTTTCTTT
J gene: TRBJ2-5; V gene: TRBV4-1; D gene: .; clone size: .; CDR3 protein: CASSQGIRGQETQYF; CDR3 DNA: TGCGCCAGCAGCCAAGGTATAAGGGGACAAGAGACCCAGTACTTC
J gene: TRBJ1-2; V gene: TRBV19; D gene: .; clone size: .; CDR3 protein: CASMIGGGNAGYTF; CDR3 DNA: TGTGCCAGTATGATCGGGGGGGGCAACGCTGGCTACACCTTC
J gene: TRBJ2-5; V gene: TRBV7-9; D gene: TRBD1; clone size: .; CDR3 protein: CASSKGQGGETQYF; CDR3 DNA: TGTGCCAGCAGCAAGGGACAGGGCGGCGAGACCCAGTACTTC
J gene: TRBJ1-5; V gene: TRBV15; D gene: TRBD1; clone size: .; CDR3 protein: CATKTGGGGSNQPQHF; CDR3 DNA: TGTGCCACCAAAACAGGGGGCGGCGGGAGCAATCAGCCCCAGCATTTT
J gene: TRBJ2-7; V gene: TRBV18; D gene: .; clone size: .; CDR3 protein: CASSLSGGHEQYF; CDR3 DNA: TGTGCCAGCTCACTCTCAGGGGGGCACGAGCAGTACTTC
J gene: TRBJ1-2; V gene: TRBV27; D gene: TRBD1; clone size: few; CDR3 protein: CASSSYQTGNGYTF; CDR3 DNA: TGTGCCAGCAGCTCCTACCAGACAGGGAATGGCTACACCTTC
J gene: TRBJ2-1; V gene: TRBV6-4; D gene: .; clone size: .; CDR3 protein: CASSDFQRARNEQFF; CDR3 DNA: TGTGCCAGCAGTGACTTCCAGCGGGCTAGGAATGAGCAGTTCTTC
J gene: TRBJ1-2; V gene: TRBV5-1; D gene: .; clone size: .; CDR3 protein: CASARLAPNYGYTF; CDR3 DNA: TGCGCCAGCGCCCGTCTGGCACCCAACTATGGCTACACCTTC
J gene: TRBJ1-1; V gene: TRBV9; D gene: .; clone size: few; CDR3 protein: CASSSRATHEAFF; CDR3 DNA: TGTGCCAGCAGCTCGCGAGCGACCCATGAAGCTTTCTTT
J gene: TRBJ2-7; V gene: TRBV2; D gene: .; clone size: .; CDR3 protein: CASRIQGTYEQYF; CDR3 DNA: TGTGCCAGCAGGATACAGGGTACCTACGAGCAGTACTTC
J gene: TRBJ2-7; V gene: TRBV5-1; D gene: TRBD1; clone size: .; CDR3 protein: CASSLGGGTGIHEQYF; CDR3 DNA: TGCGCCAGCAGCTTGGGGGGAGGGACAGGGATCCACGAGCAGTACTTC
J gene: TRBJ1-6; V gene: TRBV6-5; D gene: .; clone size: .; CDR3 protein: CASSPDRAYNSPLHF; CDR3 DNA: TGTGCCAGCAGTCCGGACAGAGCCTATAATTCACCCCTCCACTTT
J gene: TRBJ2-7; V gene: TRBV9; D gene: TRBD2; clone size: .; CDR3 protein: CASSRGTSGGVSSYEQYF; CDR3 DNA: TGTGCCAGCAGCCGAGGGACTAGCGGGGGCGTTTCTTCCTACGAGCAGTACTTC
J gene: TRBJ2-7; V gene: TRBV7-2; D gene: TRBD2; clone size: .; CDR3 protein: CASSLNGGAPYEQYF; CDR3 DNA: TGTGCCAGCAGCTTAAACGGGGGGGCCCCTTACGAGCAGTACTTC
J gene: TRBJ1-5; V gene: TRBV2; D gene: .; clone size: .; CDR3 protein: CASSEASSYSNQPQHF; CDR3 DNA: TGTGCCAGCAGTGAAGCGAGTAGTTATAGCAATCAGCCCCAGCATTTT
J gene: TRBJ2-3; V gene: TRBV7-8; D gene: TRBD2; clone size: .; CDR3 protein: CASSLGTASGGTDTQYF; CDR3 DNA: TGTGCCAGCTCCCTTGGGACGGCTAGCGGGGGAACAGATACGCAGTATTTT